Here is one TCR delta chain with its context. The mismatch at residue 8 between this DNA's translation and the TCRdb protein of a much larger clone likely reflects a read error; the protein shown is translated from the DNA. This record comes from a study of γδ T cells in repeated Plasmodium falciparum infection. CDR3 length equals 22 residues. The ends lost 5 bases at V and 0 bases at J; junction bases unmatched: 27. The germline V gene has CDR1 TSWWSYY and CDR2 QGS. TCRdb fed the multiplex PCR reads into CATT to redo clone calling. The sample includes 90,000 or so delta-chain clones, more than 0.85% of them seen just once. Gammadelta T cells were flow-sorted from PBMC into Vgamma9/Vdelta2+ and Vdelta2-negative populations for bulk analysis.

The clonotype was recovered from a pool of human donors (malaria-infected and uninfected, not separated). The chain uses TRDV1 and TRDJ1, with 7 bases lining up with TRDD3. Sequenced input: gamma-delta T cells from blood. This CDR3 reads CALGKVRISTRWGLTYTDKLIF. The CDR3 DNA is TGTGCTCTTGGGAAAGTAAGAATCTCAACCCGCTGGGGGCTTACGTACACCGATAAACTCATCTTT.